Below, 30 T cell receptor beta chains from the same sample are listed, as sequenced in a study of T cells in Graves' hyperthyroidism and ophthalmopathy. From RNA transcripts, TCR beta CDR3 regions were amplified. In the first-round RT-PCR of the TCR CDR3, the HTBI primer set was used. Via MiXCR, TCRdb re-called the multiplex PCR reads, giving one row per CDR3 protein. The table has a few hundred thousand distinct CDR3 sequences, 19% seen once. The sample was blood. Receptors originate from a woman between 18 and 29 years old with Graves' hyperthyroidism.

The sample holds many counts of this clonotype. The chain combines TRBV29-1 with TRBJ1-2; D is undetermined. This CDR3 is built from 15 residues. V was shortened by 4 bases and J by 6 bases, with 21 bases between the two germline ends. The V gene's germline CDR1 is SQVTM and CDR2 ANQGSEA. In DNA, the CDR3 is TGCAGCGTTGTTCCCGCCCTAGACCGCTCCCATGGCTACACCTTC. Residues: CSVVPALDRSHGYTF.

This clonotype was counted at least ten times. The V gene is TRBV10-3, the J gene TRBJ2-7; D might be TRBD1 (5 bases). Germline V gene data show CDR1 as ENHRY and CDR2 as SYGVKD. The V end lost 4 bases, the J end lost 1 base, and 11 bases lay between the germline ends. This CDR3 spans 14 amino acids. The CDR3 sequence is CAISVGRESYEQYF. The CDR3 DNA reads TGTGCCATCAGTGTCGGCAGGGAATCCTACGAGCAGTACTTC.

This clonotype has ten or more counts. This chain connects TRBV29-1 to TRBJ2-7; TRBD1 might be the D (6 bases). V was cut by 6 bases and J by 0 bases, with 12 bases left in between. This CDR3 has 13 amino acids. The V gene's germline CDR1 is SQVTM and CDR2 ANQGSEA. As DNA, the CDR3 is TGCAGCGTGCGGACAGTTGCCTCCTACGAGCAGTACTTC. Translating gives CSVRTVASYEQYF.

CDR3: CASKKGDTSSYEQYF. In DNA form, the CDR3 reads TGTGCCAGTAAAAAGGGGGACACGAGCTCCTACGAGCAGTACTTC. The chain combines TRBV19 with TRBJ2-7; weak D call: TRBD1 (6 bases). Germline CDR1 and CDR2: LNHDA and SQIVND (reference sequence). V was cut by 7 bases and J by 0 bases, with 16 bases left in between. The CDR3 is 15 amino acids.

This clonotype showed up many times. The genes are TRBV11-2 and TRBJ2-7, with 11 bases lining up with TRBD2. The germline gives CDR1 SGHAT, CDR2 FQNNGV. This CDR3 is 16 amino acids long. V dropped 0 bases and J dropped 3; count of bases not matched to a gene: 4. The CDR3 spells CASSLEGLAGRYEQYF. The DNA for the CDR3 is TGTGCCAGCAGCTTAGAAGGACTAGCGGGCCGCTACGAGCAGTACTTC.

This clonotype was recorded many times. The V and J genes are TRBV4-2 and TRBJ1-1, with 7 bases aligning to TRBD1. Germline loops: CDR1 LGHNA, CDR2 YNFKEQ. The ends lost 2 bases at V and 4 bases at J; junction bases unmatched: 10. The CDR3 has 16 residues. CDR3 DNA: TGTGCCAGCAGCCAAACCAGACAGGGTAGGGTCACTGAAGCTTTCTTT. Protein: CASSQTRQGRVTEAFF.

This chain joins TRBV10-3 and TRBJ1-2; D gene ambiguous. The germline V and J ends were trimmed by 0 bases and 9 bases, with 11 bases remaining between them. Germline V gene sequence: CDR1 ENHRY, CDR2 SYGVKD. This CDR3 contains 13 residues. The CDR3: CAISESGAMSYTF. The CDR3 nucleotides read TGTGCCATCAGTGAGTCCGGAGCGATGAGCTACACCTTC.

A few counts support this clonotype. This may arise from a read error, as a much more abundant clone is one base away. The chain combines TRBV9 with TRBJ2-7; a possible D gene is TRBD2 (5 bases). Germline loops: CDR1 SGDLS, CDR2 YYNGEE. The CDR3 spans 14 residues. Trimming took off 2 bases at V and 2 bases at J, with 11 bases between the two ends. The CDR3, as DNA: TGTGCCAGCAGCGTTGTAGCGAACGCCTACGAGCAGTACTTC. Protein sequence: CASSVVANAYEQYF.

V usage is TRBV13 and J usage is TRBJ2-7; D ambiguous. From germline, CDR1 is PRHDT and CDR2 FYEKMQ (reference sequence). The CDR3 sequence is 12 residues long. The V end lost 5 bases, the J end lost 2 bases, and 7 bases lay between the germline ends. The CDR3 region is CASSRQTYEQYF. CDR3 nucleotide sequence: TGTGCCAGCAGCCGACAAACCTACGAGCAGTACTTC.

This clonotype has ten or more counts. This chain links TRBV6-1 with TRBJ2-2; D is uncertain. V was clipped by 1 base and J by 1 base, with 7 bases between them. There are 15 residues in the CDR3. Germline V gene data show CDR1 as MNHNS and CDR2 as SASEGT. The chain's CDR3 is CASSEVVRNTGELFF. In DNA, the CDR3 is TGTGCCAGCAGTGAAGTGGTACGGAACACCGGGGAGCTGTTTTTT.

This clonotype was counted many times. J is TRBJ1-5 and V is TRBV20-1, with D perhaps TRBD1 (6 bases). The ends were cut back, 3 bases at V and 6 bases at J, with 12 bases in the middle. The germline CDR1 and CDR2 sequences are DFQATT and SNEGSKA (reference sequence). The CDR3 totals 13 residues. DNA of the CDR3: TGCAGTGCTAGCCAGGGGCGAGGTCAGCCCCAGCATTTT. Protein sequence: CSASQGRGQPQHF.

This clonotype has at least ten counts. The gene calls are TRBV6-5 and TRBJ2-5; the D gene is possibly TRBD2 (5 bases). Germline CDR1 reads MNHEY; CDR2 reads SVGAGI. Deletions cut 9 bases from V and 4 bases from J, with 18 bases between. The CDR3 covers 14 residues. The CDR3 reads CASRRGSEGETQYF. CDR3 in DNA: TGTGCCAGTCGTAGAGGGAGTGAAGGAGAGACCCAGTACTTC.

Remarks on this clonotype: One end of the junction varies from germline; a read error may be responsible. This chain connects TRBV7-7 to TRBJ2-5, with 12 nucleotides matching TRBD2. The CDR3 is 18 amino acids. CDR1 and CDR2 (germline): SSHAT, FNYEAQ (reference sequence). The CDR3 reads CASSDGTGLAGLGETQYF. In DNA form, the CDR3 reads TGTGCTAGCAGCGACGGGACAGGACTAGCGGGGCTAGGGGAGACCCAGTACTTC.

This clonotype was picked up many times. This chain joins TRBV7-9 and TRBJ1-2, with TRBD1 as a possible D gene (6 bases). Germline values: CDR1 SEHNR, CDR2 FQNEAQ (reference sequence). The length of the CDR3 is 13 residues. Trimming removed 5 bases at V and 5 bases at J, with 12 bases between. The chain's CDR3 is CASSGRTVYGYTF. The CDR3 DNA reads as TGTGCCAGCAGCGGACGGACAGTTTATGGCTACACCTTC.

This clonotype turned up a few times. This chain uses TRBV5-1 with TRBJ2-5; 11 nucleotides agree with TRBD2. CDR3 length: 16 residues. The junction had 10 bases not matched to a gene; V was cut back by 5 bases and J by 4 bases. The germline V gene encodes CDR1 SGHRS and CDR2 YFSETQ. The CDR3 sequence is CASRPNSGGAGETQYF. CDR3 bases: TGCGCCAGCAGACCCAATAGCGGGGGGGCCGGAGAGACCCAGTACTTC.

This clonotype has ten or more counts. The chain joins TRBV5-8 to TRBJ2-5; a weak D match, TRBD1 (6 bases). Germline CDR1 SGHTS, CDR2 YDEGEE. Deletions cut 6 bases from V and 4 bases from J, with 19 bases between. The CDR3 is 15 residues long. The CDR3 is CASNPAGGAGETQYF. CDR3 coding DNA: TGTGCCAGCAACCCCGCTGGGGGCGCGGGAGAGACCCAGTACTTC.

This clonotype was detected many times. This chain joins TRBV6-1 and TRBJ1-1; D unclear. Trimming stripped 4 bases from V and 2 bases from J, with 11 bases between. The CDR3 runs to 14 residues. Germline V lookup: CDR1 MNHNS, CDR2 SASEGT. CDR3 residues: CASSVSGINTEAFF. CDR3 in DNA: TGTGCCAGCAGTGTTTCCGGGATTAACACTGAAGCTTTCTTT.

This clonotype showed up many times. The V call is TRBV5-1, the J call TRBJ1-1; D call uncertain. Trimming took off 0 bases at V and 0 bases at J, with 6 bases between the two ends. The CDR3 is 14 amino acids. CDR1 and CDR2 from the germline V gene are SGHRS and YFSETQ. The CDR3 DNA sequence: TGCGCCAGCAGCTTGGACGTCGTGAACACTGAAGCTTTCTTT. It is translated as CASSLDVVNTEAFF.

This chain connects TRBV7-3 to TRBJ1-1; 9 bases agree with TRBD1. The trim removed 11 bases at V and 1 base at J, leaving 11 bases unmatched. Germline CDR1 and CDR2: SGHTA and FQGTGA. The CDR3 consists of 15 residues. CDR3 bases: TGTGCCTACAGCGCCCCGGGACAGGGGAACACTGAAGCTTTCTTT. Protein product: CAYSAPGQGNTEAFF.

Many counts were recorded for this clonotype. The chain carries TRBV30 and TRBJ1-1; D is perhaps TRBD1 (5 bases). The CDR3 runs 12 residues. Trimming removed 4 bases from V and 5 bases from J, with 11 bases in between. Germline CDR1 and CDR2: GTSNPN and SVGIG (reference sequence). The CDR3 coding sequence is TGTGCCTGGAACTACGGGGGGACTGAAGCTTTCTTT. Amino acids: CAWNYGGTEAFF.

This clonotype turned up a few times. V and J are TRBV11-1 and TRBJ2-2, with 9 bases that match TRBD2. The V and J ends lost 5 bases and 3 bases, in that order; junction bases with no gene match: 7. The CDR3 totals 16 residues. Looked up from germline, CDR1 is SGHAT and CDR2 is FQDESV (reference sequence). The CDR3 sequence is CASSPLPSGDTGELFF. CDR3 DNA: TGTGCCAGCAGCCCACTCCCTAGCGGGGACACCGGGGAGCTGTTTTTT. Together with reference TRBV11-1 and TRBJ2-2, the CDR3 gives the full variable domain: EAEVAQSPRYKITEKSQAVAFWCDPISGHATLYWYRQILGQGPELLVQFQDESVVDDSQLPKDRFSAERLKGVDSTLKIQPAELGDSAMYLCASSPLPSGDTGELFFGEGSRLTVL.

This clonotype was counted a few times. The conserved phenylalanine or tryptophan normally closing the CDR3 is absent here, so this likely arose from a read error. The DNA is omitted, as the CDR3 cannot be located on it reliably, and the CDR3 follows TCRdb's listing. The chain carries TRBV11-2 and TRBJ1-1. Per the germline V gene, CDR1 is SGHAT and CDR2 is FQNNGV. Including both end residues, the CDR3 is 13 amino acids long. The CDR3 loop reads CASSLEGGTEACL.

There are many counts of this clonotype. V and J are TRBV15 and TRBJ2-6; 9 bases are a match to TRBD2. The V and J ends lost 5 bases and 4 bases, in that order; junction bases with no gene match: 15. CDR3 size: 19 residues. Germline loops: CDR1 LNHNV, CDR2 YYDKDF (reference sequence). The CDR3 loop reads CATSSPRGGGFRGANVLTF. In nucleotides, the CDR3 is TGTGCCACCAGCTCCCCGCGGGGGGGCGGATTCAGAGGGGCCAACGTCCTGACTTTC.

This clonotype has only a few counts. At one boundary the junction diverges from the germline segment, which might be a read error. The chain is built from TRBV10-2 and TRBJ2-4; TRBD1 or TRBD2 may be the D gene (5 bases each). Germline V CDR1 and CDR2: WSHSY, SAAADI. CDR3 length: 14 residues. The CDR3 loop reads CASMGDRAWNIKYF. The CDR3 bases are TGCGCCAGCATGGGGGATCGGGCCTGGAACATTAAGTACTTC.

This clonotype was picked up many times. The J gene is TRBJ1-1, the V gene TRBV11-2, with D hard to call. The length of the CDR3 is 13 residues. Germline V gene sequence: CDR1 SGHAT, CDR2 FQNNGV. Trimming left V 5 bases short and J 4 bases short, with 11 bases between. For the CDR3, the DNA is TGTGCCAGCAGCATGGGAGGCCCCACTGAAGCTTTCTTT. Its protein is CASSMGGPTEAFF.

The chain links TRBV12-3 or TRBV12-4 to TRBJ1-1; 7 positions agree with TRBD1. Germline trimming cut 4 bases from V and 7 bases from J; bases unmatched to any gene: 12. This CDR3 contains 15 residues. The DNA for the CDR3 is TGTGCCAGCAGTTCTCGACAGGGAGCTCTGGGTGAAGCTTTCTTT. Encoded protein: CASSSRQGALGEAFF.

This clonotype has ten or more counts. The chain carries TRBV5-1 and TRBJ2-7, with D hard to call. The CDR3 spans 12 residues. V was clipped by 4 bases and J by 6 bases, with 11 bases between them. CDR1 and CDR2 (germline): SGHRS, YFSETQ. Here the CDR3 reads CASSVLGSEQYF. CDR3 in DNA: TGCGCCAGCAGCGTCTTAGGTAGCGAGCAGTACTTC.

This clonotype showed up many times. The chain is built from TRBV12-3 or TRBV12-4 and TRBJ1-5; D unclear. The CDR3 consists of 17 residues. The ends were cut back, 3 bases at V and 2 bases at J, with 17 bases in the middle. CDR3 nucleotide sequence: TGTGCCAGCAGTTTGAGTAGGCGAGTAATTCGCAATCAGCCCCAGCATTTT. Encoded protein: CASSLSRRVIRNQPQHF.

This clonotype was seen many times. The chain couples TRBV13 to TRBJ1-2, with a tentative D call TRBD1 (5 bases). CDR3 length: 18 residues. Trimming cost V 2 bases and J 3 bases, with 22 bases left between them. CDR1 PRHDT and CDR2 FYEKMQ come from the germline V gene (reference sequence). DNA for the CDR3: TGTGCCAGCAGCTTAAAACCCCTCCTCAGGGATCGGGACTATGGCTACACCTTC. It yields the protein CASSLKPLLRDRDYGYTF.

The DNA for the CDR3 is TGTGCCAGCAGTCCCCAGGTGGGCGAGCAGTACTTC. Encoded protein: CASSPQVGEQYF. The chain links TRBV12-3 or TRBV12-4 to TRBJ2-7; no reliable D call. The CDR3 sequence is 12 residues long. Trimming cost V 5 bases and J 6 bases, with 11 bases left between them.